This is a list of T cell receptor beta chains from one sample in a study of PD-L1 blockade in urothelial cancer. Libraries were prepared by immunoSEQ multiplex PCR; TCRdb keeps only in-frame clonotypes and omits some of them. The table includes 50,000 or so clones, about 85% detected once. The source was PBMCs, collected around atezolizumab (anti-PD-L1) treatment. The receptors come from a man over 45 with urothelial cancer. The CDR3 runs from the conserved cysteine through the conserved F or W. A D gene is named only where the DNA matches it firmly. Not every row has a clone size; where given, it reads once, few, many or a size class.

>TRBV5-4|TRBJ2-5|TRBD1|NA
CASSLGTGGSETQYF
TGTGCCAGCAGCTTGGGGACAGGGGGTTCAGAGACCCAGTACTTC
>TRBV11-2|TRBJ1-3|NA|NA
CASSLALVSSGNTIYF
TGTGCCAGCAGCTTAGCACTGGTTTCCTCTGGAAACACCATATATTTT
>TRBV5-4|TRBJ2-5|NA|NA
CASSLKGAETQYF
TGTGCCAGCAGCTTAAAAGGGGCGGAGACCCAGTACTTC
>TRBV7-2|TRBJ1-1|NA|NA
CASSLGLPGTEAFF
TGTGCCAGCAGCCTGGGACTCCCGGGAACTGAAGCTTTCTTT
>TRBV19|TRBJ1-5|TRBD1|NA
CASSIIGTGNQPQHF
TGTGCCAGTAGTATAATCGGGACAGGAAATCAGCCCCAGCATTTT
>TRBV2|TRBJ1-2|TRBD1|NA
CASSGLAGGAYGYTF
TGTGCCAGCAGTGGGCTCGCAGGGGGCGCCTATGGCTACACCTTC
>TRBV23-1|TRBJ2-1|TRBD1|NA
CASTQLTDRGCYNEQFF
TGCGCCAGCACCCAGTTAACTGACAGGGGGTGCTACAATGAGCAGTTCTTC
>TRBV6-5|TRBJ2-1|NA|NA
CASSYSIGGNEQFF
TGTGCCAGCAGTTACTCGATCGGCGGAAATGAGCAGTTCTTC
>TRBV27|TRBJ1-1|NA|NA
CASSLSRDTEAFF
TGTGCCAGCAGTTTATCCCGCGACACTGAAGCTTTCTTT
>TRBV27|TRBJ2-3|TRBD2|NA
CASRLAALSTDTQYF
TGTGCCAGCAGACTAGCGGCACTTAGCACAGATACGCAGTATTTT
>TRBV5-1|TRBJ2-1|TRBD1|once
CASSLVTGGWNNEQFF
TGCGCCAGCAGCTTGGTGACAGGGGGCTGGAACAATGAGCAGTTCTTC
>TRBV29-1|TRBJ2-7|TRBD1|NA
CSVDGQVGYEQYF
TGCAGCGTTGATGGACAGGTCGGGTACGAGCAGTACTTC
>TRBV29-1|TRBJ2-5|TRBD1|NA
CSVPLRQGGYF
TGCAGCGTTCCCCTCAGACAGGGGGGGTACTTC
>TRBV2|TRBJ2-7|TRBD1|NA
CASSLTGSGLYEQYF
TGTGCCAGCAGCCTGACAGGGTCAGGTCTCTACGAGCAGTACTTC
>TRBV5-4|TRBJ2-5|TRBD1|NA
CASSPTGVEETQYF
TGTGCCAGCAGCCCTACAGGGGTAGAGGAGACCCAGTACTTC
>TRBV5-6|TRBJ2-1|NA|NA
CASSPGVAQIGEQFF
TGTGCCAGCAGCCCCGGGGTAGCGCAAATCGGTGAGCAGTTCTTC
>TRBV5-4|TRBJ2-1|NA|NA
CASSLAAAASYNEQFF
TGTGCCAGCAGCTTGGCCGCGGCGGCCTCCTACAATGAGCAGTTCTTC
>TRBV30|TRBJ2-2|NA|NA
CAWSVQGTGELFF
TGTGCCTGGAGTGTTCAGGGGACCGGGGAGCTGTTTTTT
>TRBV7-9|TRBJ1-3|TRBD1|few
CASRPNSQGTGNTIYF
TGTGCCAGCAGACCAAACTCACAGGGGACTGGAAACACCATATATTTT
>TRBV11-3|TRBJ2-1|TRBD1|NA
CASSLGTYRGQGSDNEQFF
TGTGCCAGCAGCCTAGGCACCTACAGGGGGCAGGGGTCCGACAATGAGCAGTTCTTC
>TRBV10-3|TRBJ2-1|TRBD1|NA
CAILGQGSYNEQFF
TGTGCCATCCTTGGACAGGGCTCCTACAATGAGCAGTTCTTC
>TRBV10-1|TRBJ2-7|NA|NA
CASSEGLRFYEQYF
TGCGCCAGCAGTGAAGGCTTGAGGTTCTACGAGCAGTACTTC
>TRBV6-5|TRBJ2-2|NA|few
CASSYNGENGELFF
TGTGCCAGCAGTTATAACGGGGAGAACGGGGAGCTGTTTTTT
>TRBV28|TRBJ1-2|TRBD1|NA
CASSSGQGAGYGYTF
TGTGCCAGCAGTTCCGGACAGGGGGCGGGCTATGGCTACACCTTC
>TRBV7-2|TRBJ2-5|TRBD2|once
CASSPSGVAGAGETQYF
TGTGCCAGCAGCCCCTCGGGGGTAGCGGGAGCGGGAGAGACCCAGTACTTC
>TRBV9|TRBJ2-3|TRBD2|NA
CASSVGVSGSLTDTRYF
TGTGCCAGCAGCGTAGGCGTTAGCGGGAGTCTCACAGATACGCGGTATTTT
>TRBV25-1|TRBJ2-1|TRBD2|NA
CASSDPSGRANEQFF
TGTGCCAGCAGTGATCCTAGCGGGAGGGCCAATGAGCAGTTCTTC
>TRBV7-3|TRBJ2-1|TRBD2|NA
CASSLSVAGGYNEQFF
TGTGCCAGCAGCTTAAGTGTAGCGGGGGGCTACAATGAGCAGTTCTTC
>TRBV5-6|TRBJ2-7|TRBD2|NA
CASTSLTSGSYEQYF
TGTGCCAGCACCTCCCTGACTAGCGGGAGCTACGAGCAGTACTTC
>TRBV29-1|TRBJ2-1|NA|NA
CSVASANYNEQFF
TGCAGCGTTGCGAGCGCAAACTACAATGAGCAGTTCTTC
>TRBV27|TRBJ1-2|TRBD1|NA
CASSLAGGLGYTF
TGTGCCAGCAGTTTAGCAGGGGGCCTTGGCTACACCTTC
>TRBV29-1|TRBJ2-7|TRBD1|NA
CRPPGQAYEQYF
TGCAGACCCCCCGGACAGGCCTACGAGCAGTACTTC
>TRBV29-1|TRBJ2-7|NA|NA
CSGTTGSHEQYF
TGCAGCGGGACCACAGGGTCGCACGAGCAGTACTTC
>TRBV19|TRBJ2-7|TRBD1|NA
CASAVGDSPYEQYF
TGTGCCAGCGCCGTTGGGGACAGTCCCTACGAGCAGTACTTC
>TRBV30|TRBJ1-2|NA|NA
CAWSVRDTFGGYTF
TGTGCCTGGAGTGTACGGGACACCTTCGGTGGCTACACCTTC
>TRBV18|TRBJ2-3|TRBD1|once
CASSPYGTGGPDTQYF
TGTGCCAGCTCACCATACGGGACAGGGGGCCCAGATACGCAGTATTTT
>TRBV28|TRBJ1-3|NA|NA
CASSIRGPAGNTIYF
TGTGCCAGCAGCATCAGAGGGCCTGCTGGAAACACCATATATTTT
>TRBV15|TRBJ2-5|NA|NA
CATSGEGRGETQYF
TGTGCCACCAGCGGGGAGGGCAGGGGAGAGACCCAGTACTTC
>TRBV30|TRBJ1-1|TRBD1|NA
CAWHEGQMNTEAFF
TGTGCCTGGCACGAGGGACAGATGAACACTGAAGCTTTCTTT